Presented here are 17 T cell receptor beta chains from one specimen sequenced in a study of metastatic and nonmetastatic thyroid tumors. None of the patients had undergone any treatment ahead of thyroid surgery. TCRdb re-clonotyped the PCR reads through MiXCR. The table shows around 23,000 clones, with 22% occurring only once. Input material: tumor tissue. Receptors were obtained from a female donor with papillary thyroid cancer or a benign thyroid nodule (not recorded which). Some clones in this sample may be carry-over from other donors' samples.

The chain combines TRBV7-2 with TRBJ2-2, with D maybe TRBD1 (6 bases). The CDR3 loop spans 15 amino acids. The V gene lost 5 bases and the J gene lost 1 base, with 11 bases spanning the gap. Per the germline V gene, CDR1 is SGHTA and CDR2 is FQGNSA. Here the CDR3 reads CASSPDSVNTGELFF. CDR3 DNA: TGTGCCAGCAGCCCGGACAGCGTGAACACCGGGGAGCTGTTTTTT.

This clone was observed at least ten times. At one of its ends the junction is not consistent with the germline gene, which may arise from a read error. This chain connects TRBV19 to TRBJ1-2; D is perhaps TRBD1 (5 bases). In germline, CDR1 is LNHDA, CDR2 SQIVND (reference sequence). The CDR3 runs to 20 residues. The CDR3 sequence: CASRIGPRDWARSPYRGYTF. In DNA, the CDR3 is TGTGCCAGTAGGATAGGCCCGAGGGACTGGGCGCGGTCGCCGTACCGTGGCTACACCTTC. The variable domain in full, with the rest retrieved from reference TRBV19 and TRBJ1-2, is DGGITQSPKYLFRKEGQNVTLSCEQNLNHDAMYWYRQDPGQGLRLIYYSQIVNDFQKGDIAEGYSVSREKKESFPLTVTSAQKNPTAFYLCASRIGPRDWARSPYRGYTFGSGTRLTVV.

This clone was recorded a few times. V usage is TRBV30 and J usage is TRBJ2-1; D is perhaps TRBD2 (5 bases). Between the trimmed V and J ends, which lost 5 bases and 8 bases, there was a span of 16 bases. Germline V gene lookup returns CDR1 GTSNPN and CDR2 SVGIG (reference sequence). The CDR3 sequence is 13 residues long. The CDR3 protein is CAWWRGYFDEQFF. In DNA, the CDR3 is TGTGCCTGGTGGAGAGGGTACTTCGATGAGCAGTTCTTC.

This clone was recorded many times. The CDR3 reads CASSFAYSGRAGEQYF. The CDR3 coding sequence is TGTGCCAGCAGCTTCGCCTATAGCGGGAGGGCCGGCGAGCAGTACTTC. The chain employs TRBV6-2 or TRBV6-3 and TRBJ2-7; TRBD2 matches at 11 bases. The CDR3 is made up of 16 amino acids. CDR1 and CDR2 from the germline V gene are MNHEY and SVGEGT. The V gene end was trimmed by 6 bases and the J gene end by 6 bases; junction bases not matched to a gene: 13.

The CDR3 is CSASEFPGPRGYTF. The CDR3 DNA reads TGCAGTGCTTCCGAGTTTCCGGGACCTCGGGGCTACACCTTC. The chain carries TRBV20-1 and TRBJ1-2; a possible D gene is TRBD1 (5 bases). CDR1 DFQATT and CDR2 SNEGSKA come from the germline V gene (reference sequence). Trimming took off 5 bases at V and 8 bases at J, with 21 bases between the two ends. The CDR3 has 14 residues.

This CDR3 reads CASSPGGPLSYEQYF. The CDR3 DNA follows: TGCGCCAGCAGTCCTGGAGGACCTCTATCCTACGAGCAGTACTTC. V is TRBV5-1 and J is TRBJ2-7; perhaps TRBD2 as D (5 bases). CDR1 is SGHRS, CDR2 YFSETQ, per germline. The CDR3 is 15 residues long. Between the trimmed V and J ends, which lost 5 bases and 1 base, there was a span of 16 bases.

The rearrangement uses TRBV19 and TRBJ2-2; no definite D call. V shed 6 bases and J shed 1 base, with 9 bases lying between them. The CDR3 length is 14 residues. CDR1 and CDR2 from the germline V gene are LNHDA and SQIVND (reference sequence). This chain's CDR3 is CASRVGLNTGELFF. The CDR3 bases are TGTGCCAGTAGAGTAGGGCTGAACACCGGGGAGCTGTTTTTT.

This clone was seen at least ten times. The chain has TRBV11-3 and TRBJ2-4; D gene uncertain. V was trimmed by 8 bases and J by 8 bases, leaving 13 bases between them. Germline V gives CDR1 SGHNT, CDR2 YENEEA. The length of the CDR3 is 12 residues. Written as DNA, the CDR3 is TGTGCCAGCGGCCACCTCGGTGACATTCAGTACTTC. Translated, it gives CASGHLGDIQYF.

This clone has only a few counts. This chain uses TRBV20-1 with TRBJ2-3; TRBD2 aligns across 10 bases. Trimming took 0 bases from V and 7 from J; bases not matched to a gene: 7. Germline CDR1 reads DFQATT; CDR2 reads SNEGSKA (reference sequence). CDR3 size: 15 residues. CDR3 sequence: CSARDRILAGYTQYF. The CDR3 DNA sequence: TGCAGTGCTAGAGATCGCATACTAGCGGGGTATACGCAGTATTTT.

This clone came up many times. The V call is TRBV6-4, the J call TRBJ2-3, with 8 bases fitting TRBD2. V shed 8 bases and J 5 bases; nucleotides not matched to a gene: 9. Per germline, CDR1 MRHNA and CDR2 SNTAGT. The length of the CDR3 is 14 residues. This chain's CDR3 is CASQGLVDLDTQYF. In DNA form, the CDR3 reads TGTGCCAGCCAGGGACTAGTAGACTTAGATACGCAGTATTTT.

This clone has more than one count but fewer than ten. V and J are TRBV30 and TRBJ1-4; D unresolved. CDR3 length: 13 amino acids. Germline-derived CDR1 and CDR2 are GTSNPN and SVGIG (reference sequence). V lost 0 bases, J lost 5 bases, and 7 bases lay in between. For the CDR3, the DNA is TGTGCCTGGAGTGTTCGGTTCAATGAAAAACTGTTTTTT. Translated, it gives CAWSVRFNEKLFF.

Notes on this clone: This CDR3 is also generated by other DNA sequences in the sample. The J gene is TRBJ2-7, the V gene TRBV20-1; either TRBD1 or TRBD2 may supply D (5 bases each). The V end was cut by 5 bases, the J end by 0 bases, with 14 bases between. The CDR3 is 14 residues long. The germline gives CDR1 DFQATT, CDR2 SNEGSKA (reference sequence). The CDR3 DNA sequence: TGCAGTGCTGAGGGGCGAGGGGACTCCTACGAGCAGTACTTC. This encodes CSAEGRGDSYEQYF.

For this clone: A clone one base away is much larger, so this may be a read error. The chain is built from TRBV14 and TRBJ2-1, with D possibly TRBD2 on 6 matching bases. V lost 6 bases and J lost 12, with 18 bases in between. The CDR3 spans 13 residues. CDR1 and CDR2 from the germline V gene are SGHDN and FVKESK. Written as DNA, the CDR3 is TGTGCCAGCAGTCCGAACGGACTATCTTGGCAGTTCTTC. Protein product: CASSPNGLSWQFF.

This chain links TRBV11-1 with TRBJ2-7; 9 bases are shared with TRBD2. The CDR3 spans 14 residues. After removal of 5 bases from V and 7 bases from J, the junction contained 9 bases not matched to a gene. CDR1 SGHAT and CDR2 FQDESV come from the germline V gene (reference sequence). The CDR3 loop reads CASSQGLADREQYF. Written as DNA, the CDR3 is TGTGCCAGCAGCCAGGGACTAGCCGACCGGGAGCAGTACTTC.

This clone was seen many times. The gene calls are TRBV6-2 or TRBV6-3 and TRBJ2-5; D gene unclear. Trimming stripped 1 base from V and 5 bases from J, with 8 bases between. From germline, CDR1 is MNHEY and CDR2 SVGEGT. The CDR3 runs 13 residues. DNA of the CDR3: TGTGCCAGCAGTTACTACCAGGTGGAGACCCAGTACTTC. This encodes CASSYYQVETQYF.

This clone was seen repeatedly, ten times or more. The rearrangement uses TRBV9 and TRBJ2-2, with TRBD1 identical over 7 bases. The ends lost 2 bases at V and 1 base at J; junction bases unmatched: 5. The germline V gene encodes CDR1 SGDLS and CDR2 YYNGEE. The CDR3 length is 16 residues. This CDR3 is CASSVYDRVNTGELFF. CDR3 in DNA: TGTGCCAGCAGCGTTTACGACAGGGTGAACACCGGGGAGCTGTTTTTT.

The V gene is TRBV6-4, the J gene TRBJ2-3; unclear D gene. Looked up from germline, CDR1 is MRHNA and CDR2 is SNTAGT. The CDR3 length is 14 residues. The germline V and J ends were trimmed by 6 bases and 3 bases, with 13 bases remaining between them. The CDR3 is CASSDTIWTDTQYF. The CDR3 nucleotides are TGTGCCAGCAGCGACACTATCTGGACAGATACGCAGTATTTT.